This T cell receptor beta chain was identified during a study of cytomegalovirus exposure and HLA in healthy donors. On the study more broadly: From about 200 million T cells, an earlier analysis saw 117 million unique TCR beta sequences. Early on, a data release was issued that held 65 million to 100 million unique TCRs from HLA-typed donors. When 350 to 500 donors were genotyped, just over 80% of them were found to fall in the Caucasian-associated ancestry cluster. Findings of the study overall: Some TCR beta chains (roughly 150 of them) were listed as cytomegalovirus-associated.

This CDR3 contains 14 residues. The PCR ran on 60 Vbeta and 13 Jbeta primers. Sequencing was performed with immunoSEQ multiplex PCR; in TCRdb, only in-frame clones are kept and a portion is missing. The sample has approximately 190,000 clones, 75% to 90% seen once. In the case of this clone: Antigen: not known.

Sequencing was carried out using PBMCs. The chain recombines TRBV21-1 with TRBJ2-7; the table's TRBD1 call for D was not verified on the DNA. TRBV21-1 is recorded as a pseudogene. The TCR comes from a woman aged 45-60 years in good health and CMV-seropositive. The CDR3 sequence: CASSKDRGAYEQYF. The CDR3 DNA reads TGTGCCAGCAGCAAAGACAGGGGTGCCTACGAGCAGTACTTC.